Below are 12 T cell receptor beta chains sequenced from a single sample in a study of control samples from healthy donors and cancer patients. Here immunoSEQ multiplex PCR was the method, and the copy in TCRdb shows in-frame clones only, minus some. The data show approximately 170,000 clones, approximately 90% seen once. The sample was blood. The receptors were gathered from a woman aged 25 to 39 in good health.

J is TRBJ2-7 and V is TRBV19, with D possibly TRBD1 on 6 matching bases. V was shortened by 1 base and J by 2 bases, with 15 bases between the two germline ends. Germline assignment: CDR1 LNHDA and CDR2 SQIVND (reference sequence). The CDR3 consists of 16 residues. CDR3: CASSIGGPGDTYEQYF. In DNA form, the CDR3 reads TGTGCCAGTAGTATAGGTGGGCCAGGGGATACCTACGAGCAGTACTTC.

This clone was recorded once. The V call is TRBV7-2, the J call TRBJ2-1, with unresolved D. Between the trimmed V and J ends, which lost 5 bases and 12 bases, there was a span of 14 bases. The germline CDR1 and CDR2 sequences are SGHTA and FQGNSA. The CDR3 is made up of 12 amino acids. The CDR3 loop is CASSPDFVRQFF. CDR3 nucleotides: TGTGCCAGCAGCCCCGACTTCGTTCGGCAGTTCTTC.

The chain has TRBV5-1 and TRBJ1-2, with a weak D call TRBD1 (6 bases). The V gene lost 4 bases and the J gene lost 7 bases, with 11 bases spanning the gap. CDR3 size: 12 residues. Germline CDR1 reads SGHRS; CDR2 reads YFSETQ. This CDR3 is CASSIYRVGYTF. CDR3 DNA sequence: TGCGCCAGCAGCATATACAGGGTTGGCTACACCTTC.

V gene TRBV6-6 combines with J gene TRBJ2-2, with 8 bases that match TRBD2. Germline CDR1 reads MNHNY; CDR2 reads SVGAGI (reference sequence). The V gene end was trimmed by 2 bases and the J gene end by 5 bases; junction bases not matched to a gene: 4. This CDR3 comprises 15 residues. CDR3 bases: TGTGCCAGCAGTTACCACGAGCGGGAGACCGGGGAGCTGTTTTTT. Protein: CASSYHERETGELFF.

The CDR3 region has the DNA TGTGCCAGCAGCCCCGGGACACTGGGGGACGGCTACACCTTC. Its protein is CASSPGTLGDGYTF. This chain connects TRBV9 to TRBJ1-2, with D tentatively TRBD1 (6 bases). V shed 4 bases and J shed 8 bases, with 18 bases lying between them. The CDR3 is 14 amino acids. CDR1 and CDR2 (germline): SGDLS, YYNGEE.

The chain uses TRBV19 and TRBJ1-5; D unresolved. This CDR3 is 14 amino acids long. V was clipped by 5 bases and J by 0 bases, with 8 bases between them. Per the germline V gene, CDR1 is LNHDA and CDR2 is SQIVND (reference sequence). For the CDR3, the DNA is TGTGCCAGTAGTCCCGGGGATAGCAATCAGCCCCAGCATTTT. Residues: CASSPGDSNQPQHF.

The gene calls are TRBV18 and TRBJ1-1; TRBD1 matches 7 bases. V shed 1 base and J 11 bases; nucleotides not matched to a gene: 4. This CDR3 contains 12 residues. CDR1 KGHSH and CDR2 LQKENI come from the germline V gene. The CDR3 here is CASSPQGASAFF. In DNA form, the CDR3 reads TGTGCCAGCTCACCACAGGGGGCGAGTGCTTTCTTT.

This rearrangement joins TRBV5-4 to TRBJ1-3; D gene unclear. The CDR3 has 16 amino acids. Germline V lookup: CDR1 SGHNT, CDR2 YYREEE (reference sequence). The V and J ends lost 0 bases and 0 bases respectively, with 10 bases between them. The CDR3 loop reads CASSLDKDLSGNTIYF. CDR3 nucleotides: TGTGCCAGCAGCTTGGACAAGGATCTCTCTGGAAACACCATATATTTT.

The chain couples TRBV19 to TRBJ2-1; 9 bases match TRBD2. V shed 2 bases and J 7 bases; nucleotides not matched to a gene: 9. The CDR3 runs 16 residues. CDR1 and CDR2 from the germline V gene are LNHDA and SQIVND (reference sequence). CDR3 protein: CASSINEGLAGNEQFF. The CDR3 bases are TGTGCCAGTAGTATAAACGAAGGGCTAGCGGGAAATGAGCAGTTCTTC.

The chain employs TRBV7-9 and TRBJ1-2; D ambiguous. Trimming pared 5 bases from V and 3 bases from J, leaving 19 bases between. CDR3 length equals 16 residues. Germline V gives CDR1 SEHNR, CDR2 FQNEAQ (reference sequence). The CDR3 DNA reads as TGTGCCAGCAGCCGGAACCTCGCAGGTGATCACTATGGCTACACCTTC. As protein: CASSRNLAGDHYGYTF.

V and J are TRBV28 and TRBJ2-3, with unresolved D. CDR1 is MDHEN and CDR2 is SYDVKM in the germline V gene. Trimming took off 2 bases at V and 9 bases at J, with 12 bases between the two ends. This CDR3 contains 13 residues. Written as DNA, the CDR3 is TGTGCCAGCAGTTTAAGACCCCCCGGCACGCAGTATTTT. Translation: CASSLRPPGTQYF.

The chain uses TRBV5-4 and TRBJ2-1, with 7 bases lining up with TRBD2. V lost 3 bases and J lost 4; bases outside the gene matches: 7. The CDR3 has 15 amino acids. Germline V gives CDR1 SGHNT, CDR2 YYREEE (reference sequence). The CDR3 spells CASSSTSQEYNEQFF. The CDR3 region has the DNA TGTGCCAGCAGCTCGACTAGCCAGGAATACAATGAGCAGTTCTTC.